This entry concerns a single TCR beta chain. Any history of autoimmune disease or systemic immunosuppression disqualified patients. Drawing of blood for sampling happened at baseline, at cycle 4 day 1, and at cycle 7 day 1. The sample comes from a study of OX40 agonist ivuxolimab in advanced cancers. Whole-study context: The treatment was a fully human IgG2 OX40 agonist, ivuxolimab. Six ivuxolimab dose levels, 0.01 to 10 mg/kg, were given intravenously every 2 weeks.

Assay: immunoSEQ multiplex PCR; the TCRdb copy retains only in-frame clones and omits some. The sample lists over 70,000 clones, around 80% seen once, with over 4.5% in the top ten. This TCR derives from an adult with an advanced solid tumor such as melanoma, head and neck, liver or kidney cancer. Sequencing was performed on CD4+ or CD8+ T cells sorted from blood, taken in a trial of the OX40 agonist ivuxolimab.

The CDR3 reads CASSLGTGSGAQHF. In nucleotides, the CDR3 is TGTGCCAGCAGCTTAGGGACAGGGAGTGGGGCCCAGCATTTT. The rearrangement uses TRBV11-2 and TRBJ1-5, with 8 bases lining up with TRBD1. Germline-derived CDR1 and CDR2 are SGHAT and FQNNGV. With V trimmed by 1 base and J by 11 bases, 7 bases remained unmatched. This CDR3 contains 14 residues.